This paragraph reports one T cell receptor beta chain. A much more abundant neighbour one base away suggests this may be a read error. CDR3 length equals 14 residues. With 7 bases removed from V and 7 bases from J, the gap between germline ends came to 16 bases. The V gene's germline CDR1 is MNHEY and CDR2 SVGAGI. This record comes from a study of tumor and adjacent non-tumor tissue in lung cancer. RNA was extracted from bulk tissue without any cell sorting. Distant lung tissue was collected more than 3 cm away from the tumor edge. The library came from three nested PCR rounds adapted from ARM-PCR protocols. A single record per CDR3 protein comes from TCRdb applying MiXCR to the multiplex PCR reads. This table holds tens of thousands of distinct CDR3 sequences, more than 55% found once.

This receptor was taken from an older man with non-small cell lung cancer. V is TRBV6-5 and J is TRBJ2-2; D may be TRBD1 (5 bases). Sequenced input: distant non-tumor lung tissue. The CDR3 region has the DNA TGTGCCAGCAAGTTTGTGGGGCACAGCGGGGAGCTGTTTTTT. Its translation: CASKFVGHSGELFF.